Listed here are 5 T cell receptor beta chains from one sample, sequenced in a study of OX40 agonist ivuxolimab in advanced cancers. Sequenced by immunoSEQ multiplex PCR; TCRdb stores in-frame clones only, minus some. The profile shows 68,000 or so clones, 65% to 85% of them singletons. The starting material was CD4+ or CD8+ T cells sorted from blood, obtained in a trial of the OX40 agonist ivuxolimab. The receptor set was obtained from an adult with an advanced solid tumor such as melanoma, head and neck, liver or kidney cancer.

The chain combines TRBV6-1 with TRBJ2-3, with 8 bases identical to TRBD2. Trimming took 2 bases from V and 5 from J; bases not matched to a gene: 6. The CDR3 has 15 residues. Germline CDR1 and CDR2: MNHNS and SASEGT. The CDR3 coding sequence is TGTGCCAGCAGTGAACCGGCGGGGGGAGGAGATACGCAGTATTTT. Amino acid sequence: CASSEPAGGGDTQYF.

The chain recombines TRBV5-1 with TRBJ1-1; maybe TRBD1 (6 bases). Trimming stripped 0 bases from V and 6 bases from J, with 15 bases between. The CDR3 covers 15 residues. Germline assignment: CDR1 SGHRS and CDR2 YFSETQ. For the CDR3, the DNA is TGCGCCAGCAGCTTGGCCGACAGGACGGTCGCTGAAGCTTTCTTT. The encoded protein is CASSLADRTVAEAFF.

The CDR3 loop reads CASSLSPGAEETQYF. CDR3 in DNA: TGCGCCAGCAGCTTGTCCCCGGGGGCCGAAGAGACCCAGTACTTC. The chain combines TRBV5-1 with TRBJ2-5, with D perhaps given as TRBD1 or TRBD2 (6 bases each). The germline V gene has CDR1 SGHRS and CDR2 YFSETQ. Trimming took 1 base from V and 3 from J, leaving 13 bases between them. The CDR3 has 15 residues.

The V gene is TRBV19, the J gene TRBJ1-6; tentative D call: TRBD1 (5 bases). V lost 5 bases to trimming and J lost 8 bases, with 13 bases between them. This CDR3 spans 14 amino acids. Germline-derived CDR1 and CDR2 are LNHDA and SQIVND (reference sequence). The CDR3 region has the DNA TGTGCCAGTAGTGTCAGTAGAGGGGATTCACCCCTCCACTTT. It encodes CASSVSRGDSPLHF.

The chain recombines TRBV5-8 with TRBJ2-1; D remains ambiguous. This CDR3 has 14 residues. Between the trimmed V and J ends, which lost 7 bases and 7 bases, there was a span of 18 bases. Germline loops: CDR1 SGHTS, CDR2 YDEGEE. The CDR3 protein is CASGRTSPGNEQFF. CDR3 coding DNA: TGTGCCAGCGGTAGGACCTCACCGGGTAATGAGCAGTTCTTC.